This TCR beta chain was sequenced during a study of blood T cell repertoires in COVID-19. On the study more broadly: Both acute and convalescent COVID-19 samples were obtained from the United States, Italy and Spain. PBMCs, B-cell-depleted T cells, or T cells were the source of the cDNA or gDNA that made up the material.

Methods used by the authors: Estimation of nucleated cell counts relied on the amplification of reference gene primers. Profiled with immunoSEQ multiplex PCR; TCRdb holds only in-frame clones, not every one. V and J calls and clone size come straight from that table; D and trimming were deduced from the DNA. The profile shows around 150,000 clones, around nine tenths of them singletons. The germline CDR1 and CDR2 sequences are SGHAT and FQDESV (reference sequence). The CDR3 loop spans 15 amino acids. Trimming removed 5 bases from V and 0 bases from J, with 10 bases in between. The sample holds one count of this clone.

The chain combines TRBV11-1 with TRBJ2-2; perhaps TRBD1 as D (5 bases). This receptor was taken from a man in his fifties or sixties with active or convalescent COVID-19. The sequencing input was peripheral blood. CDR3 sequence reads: CASSLGQTNTGELFF. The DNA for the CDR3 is TGTGCCAGCAGCCTGGGGCAGACGAACACCGGGGAGCTGTTTTTT.